The 4 T cell receptor beta chains presented below share a single source sample, sequenced in a study of identical twins. TCRdb re-analysed the 5' RACE reads in MiXCR, keeping a single row per CDR3 protein. The sample lists roughly 540,000 distinct CDR3 sequences, 22% occurring once. The same sample was also studied in work on T cells expressing NK-cell markers.

Sequenced: CD4+ T cells sorted from blood. These receptors were collected from a woman aged 18-35 years in good health.

The chain combines TRBV5-1 with TRBJ2-7, with TRBD1 matching 10 bases. V was clipped by 4 bases and J by 0 bases; unmatched bases: 7. The CDR3 has 16 residues. Looked up from germline, CDR1 is SGHRS and CDR2 is YFSETQ. DNA of the CDR3: TGCGCCAGCAGCCGCAGACAGGGGGCGCCCTCCTACGAGCAGTACTTC. It translates to CASSRRQGAPSYEQYF.

This clonotype was observed many times. V is TRBV5-1 and J is TRBJ2-3; 8 nucleotides line up with TRBD1. CDR3 length: 15 residues. Trimming removed 7 bases from V and 5 bases from J; junction bases left unmatched: 12. Germline CDR1 and CDR2: SGHRS and YFSETQ. The CDR3 nucleotides read TGCGCCAGCTCCTTAGCGCAGGGGGCAGGAGATACGCAGTATTTT. Translating gives CASSLAQGAGDTQYF.

The V and J genes are TRBV12-3 or TRBV12-4 and TRBJ2-4; unclear D gene. V was trimmed by 6 bases and J by 0 bases, leaving 15 bases between them. CDR3 length: 16 residues. The CDR3 sequence: CASSLSNARAKNIQYF. The CDR3 DNA reads as TGTGCCAGCAGCCTCTCTAATGCGAGAGCCAAAAACATTCAGTACTTC.

The CDR3 loop reads CASSLGVELGQETQYF. DNA of the CDR3: TGTGCCAGCAGCTTAGGGGTGGAACTCGGCCAAGAGACCCAGTACTTC. J is TRBJ2-5 and V is TRBV7-3; D call uncertain. Germline V gene lookup returns CDR1 SGHTA and CDR2 FQGTGA. Trimming cost V 2 bases and J 1 base, with 14 bases left between them. This CDR3 is 16 amino acids long.